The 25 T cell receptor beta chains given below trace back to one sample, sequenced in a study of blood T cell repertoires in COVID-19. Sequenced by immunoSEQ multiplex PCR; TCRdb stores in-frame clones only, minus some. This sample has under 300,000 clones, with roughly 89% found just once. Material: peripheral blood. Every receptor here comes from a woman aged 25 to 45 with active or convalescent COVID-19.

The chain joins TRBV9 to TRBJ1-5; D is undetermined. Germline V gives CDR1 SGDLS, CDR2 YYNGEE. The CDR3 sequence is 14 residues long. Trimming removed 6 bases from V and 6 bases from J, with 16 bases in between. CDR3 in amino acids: CASTVAGPSQPQHF. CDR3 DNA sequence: TGTGCCAGCACGGTCGCAGGCCCCAGTCAGCCCCAGCATTTT.

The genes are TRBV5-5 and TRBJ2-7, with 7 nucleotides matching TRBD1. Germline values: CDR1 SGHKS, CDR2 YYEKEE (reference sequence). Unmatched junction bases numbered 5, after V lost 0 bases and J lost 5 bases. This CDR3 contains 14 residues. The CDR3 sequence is CASSLGQGVDEQYF. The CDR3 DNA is TGTGCCAGCAGCTTGGGACAGGGAGTCGACGAGCAGTACTTC.

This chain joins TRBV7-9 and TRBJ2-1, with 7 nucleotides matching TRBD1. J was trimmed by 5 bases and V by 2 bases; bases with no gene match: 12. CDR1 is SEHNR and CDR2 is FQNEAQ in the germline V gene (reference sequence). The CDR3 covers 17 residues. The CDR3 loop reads CASSLWVNWDSHNEQFF. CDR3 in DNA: TGTGCCAGCAGCTTATGGGTGAATTGGGACAGTCACAATGAGCAGTTCTTC.

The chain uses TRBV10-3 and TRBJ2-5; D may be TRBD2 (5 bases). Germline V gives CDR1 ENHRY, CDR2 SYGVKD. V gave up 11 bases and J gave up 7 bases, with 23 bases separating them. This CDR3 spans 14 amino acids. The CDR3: CAVLEETGSGTQYF. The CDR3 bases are TGTGCCGTCCTGGAGGAGACGGGCTCGGGGACCCAGTACTTC.

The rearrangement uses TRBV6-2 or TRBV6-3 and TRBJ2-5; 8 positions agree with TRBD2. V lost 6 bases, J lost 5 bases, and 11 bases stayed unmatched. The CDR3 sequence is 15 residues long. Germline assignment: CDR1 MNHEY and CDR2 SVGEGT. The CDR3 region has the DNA TGTGCCAGCAGCACCCCGGCGGGGGGAGGGGAGACCCAGTACTTC. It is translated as CASSTPAGGGETQYF.

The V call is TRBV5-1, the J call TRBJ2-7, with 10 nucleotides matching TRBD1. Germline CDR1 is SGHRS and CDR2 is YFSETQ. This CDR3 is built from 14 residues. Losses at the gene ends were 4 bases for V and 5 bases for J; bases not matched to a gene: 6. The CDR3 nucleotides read TGCGCCAGCAGCCAAGGACAGGGGGGAAACGAGCAGTACTTC. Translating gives CASSQGQGGNEQYF.

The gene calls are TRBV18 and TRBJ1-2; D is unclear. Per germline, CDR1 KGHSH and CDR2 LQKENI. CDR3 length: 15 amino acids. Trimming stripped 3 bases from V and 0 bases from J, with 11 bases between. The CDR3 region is CASSPDTLPNYGYTF. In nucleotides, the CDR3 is TGTGCCAGCTCACCTGACACTTTACCTAACTATGGCTACACCTTC.

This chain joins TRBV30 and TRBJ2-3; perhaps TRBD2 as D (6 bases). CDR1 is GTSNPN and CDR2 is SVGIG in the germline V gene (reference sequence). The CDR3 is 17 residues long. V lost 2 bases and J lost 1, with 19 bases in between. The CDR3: CAWSTRRGGAGTDTQYF. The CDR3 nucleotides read TGTGCCTGGAGTACCCGTCGGGGCGGGGCTGGCACAGATACGCAGTATTTT.

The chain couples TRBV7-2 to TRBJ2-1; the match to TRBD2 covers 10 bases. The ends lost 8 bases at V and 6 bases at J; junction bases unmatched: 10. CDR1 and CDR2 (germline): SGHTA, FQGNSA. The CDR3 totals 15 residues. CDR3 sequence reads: CASDPGLARGNEQFF. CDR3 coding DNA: TGTGCCAGCGACCCGGGACTAGCGAGGGGCAATGAGCAGTTCTTC.

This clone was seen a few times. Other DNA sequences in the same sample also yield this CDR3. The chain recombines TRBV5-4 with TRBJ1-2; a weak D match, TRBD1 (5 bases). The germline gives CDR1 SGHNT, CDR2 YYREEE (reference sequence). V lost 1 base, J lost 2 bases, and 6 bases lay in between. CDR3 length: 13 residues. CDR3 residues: CASSLQGNYGYTF. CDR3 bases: TGTGCCAGCAGCTTGCAGGGAAACTATGGCTACACCTTC.

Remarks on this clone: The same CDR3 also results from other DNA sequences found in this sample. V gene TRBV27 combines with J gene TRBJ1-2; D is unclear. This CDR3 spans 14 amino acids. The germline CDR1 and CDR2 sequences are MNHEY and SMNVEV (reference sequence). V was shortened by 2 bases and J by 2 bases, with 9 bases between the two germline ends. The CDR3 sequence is CASSLQGGNYGYTF. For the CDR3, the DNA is TGTGCCAGCAGTTTACAAGGCGGGAACTATGGCTACACCTTC.

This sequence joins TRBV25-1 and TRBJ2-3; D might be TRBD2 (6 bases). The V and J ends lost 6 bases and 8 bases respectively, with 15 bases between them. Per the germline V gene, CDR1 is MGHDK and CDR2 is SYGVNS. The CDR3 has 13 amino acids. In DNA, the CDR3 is TGTGCCAGCAGGGCTTCAGCGGAGGGTACGCAGTATTTT. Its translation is CASRASAEGTQYF.

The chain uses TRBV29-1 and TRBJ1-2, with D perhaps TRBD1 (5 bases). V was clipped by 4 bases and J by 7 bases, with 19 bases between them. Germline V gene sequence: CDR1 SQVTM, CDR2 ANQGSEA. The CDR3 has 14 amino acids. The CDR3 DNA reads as TGCAGCGTTGGGCAGGGCGCATTAAAGGGTGGCTACACCTTC. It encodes CSVGQGALKGGYTF.

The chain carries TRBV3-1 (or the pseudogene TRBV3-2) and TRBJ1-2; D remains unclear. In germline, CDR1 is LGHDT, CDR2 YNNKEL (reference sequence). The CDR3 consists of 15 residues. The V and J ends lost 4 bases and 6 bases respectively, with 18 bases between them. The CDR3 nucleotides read TGTGCCAGCAGCCCCATCCTTGGCTTGTTCAATGGCTACACCTTC. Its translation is CASSPILGLFNGYTF.

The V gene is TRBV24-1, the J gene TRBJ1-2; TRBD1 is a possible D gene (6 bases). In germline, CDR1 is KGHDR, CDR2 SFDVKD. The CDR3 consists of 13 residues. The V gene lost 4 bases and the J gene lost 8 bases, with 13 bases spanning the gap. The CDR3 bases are TGTGCCACCAGTGAAAACAGGGCTGGCGGCTACACCTTC. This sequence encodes CATSENRAGGYTF.

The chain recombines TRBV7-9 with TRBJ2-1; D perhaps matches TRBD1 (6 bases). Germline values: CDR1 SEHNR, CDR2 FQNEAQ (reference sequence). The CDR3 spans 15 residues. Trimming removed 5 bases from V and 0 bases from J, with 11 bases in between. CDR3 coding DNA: TGTGCCAGCAGCATCGGGACAAGCTCCTACAATGAGCAGTTCTTC. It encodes CASSIGTSSYNEQFF.

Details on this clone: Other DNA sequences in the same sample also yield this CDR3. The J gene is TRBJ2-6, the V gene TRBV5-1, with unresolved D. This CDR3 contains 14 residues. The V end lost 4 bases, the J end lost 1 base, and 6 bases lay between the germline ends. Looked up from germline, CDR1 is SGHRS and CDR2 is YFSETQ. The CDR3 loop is CASSPGSGANVLTF. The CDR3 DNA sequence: TGCGCCAGCAGCCCAGGTTCTGGGGCCAACGTCCTGACTTTC. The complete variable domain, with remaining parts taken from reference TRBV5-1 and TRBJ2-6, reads KAGVTQTPRYLIKTRGQQVTLSCSPISGHRSVSWYQQTPGQGLQFLFEYFSETQRNKGNFPGRFSGRQFSNSRSEMNVSTLELGDSALYLCASSPGSGANVLTFGAGSRLTVL.

The CDR3 DNA is TGCGCCAGCAGTCAATCCGGACAGGGACAGGGGGGGACGGAGACCCAGTACTTC. Its protein product is CASSQSGQGQGGTETQYF. The chain is built from TRBV23-1 and TRBJ2-5; 11 positions match TRBD1. TRBV23-1 is sorted into the ORF group, with uncertain function. This CDR3 region has 18 residues. V lost 0 bases to trimming and J lost 5 bases; unmatched junction nucleotides: 11.

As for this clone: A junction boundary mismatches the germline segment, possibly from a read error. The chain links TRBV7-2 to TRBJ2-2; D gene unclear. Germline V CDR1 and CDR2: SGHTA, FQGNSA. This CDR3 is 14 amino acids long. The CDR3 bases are TGTGCCAGCAGCTTAGCCCTTAACAACGGGGAGCTGTTTTTT. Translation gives CASSLALNNGELFF.

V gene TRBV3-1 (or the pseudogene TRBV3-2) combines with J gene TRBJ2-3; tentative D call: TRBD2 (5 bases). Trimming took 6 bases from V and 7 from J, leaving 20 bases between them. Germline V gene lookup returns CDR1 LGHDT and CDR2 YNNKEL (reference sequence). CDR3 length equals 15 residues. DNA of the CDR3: TGTGCCAGCAGTCCCCTCTCCAGAGGGCACCATACGCAGTATTTT. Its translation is CASSPLSRGHHTQYF.

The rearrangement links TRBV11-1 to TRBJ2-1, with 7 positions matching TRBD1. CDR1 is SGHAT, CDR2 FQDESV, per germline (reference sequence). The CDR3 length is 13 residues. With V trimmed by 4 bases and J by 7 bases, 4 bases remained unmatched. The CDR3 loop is CASSSDRFNEQFF. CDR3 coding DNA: TGTGCCAGCAGCTCGGACAGGTTTAATGAGCAGTTCTTC.

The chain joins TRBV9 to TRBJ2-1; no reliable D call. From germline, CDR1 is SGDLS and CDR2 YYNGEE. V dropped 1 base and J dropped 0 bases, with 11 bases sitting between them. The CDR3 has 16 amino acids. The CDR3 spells CASSVRGSNSYNEQFF. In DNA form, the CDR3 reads TGTGCCAGCAGCGTACGCGGAAGTAACTCCTACAATGAGCAGTTCTTC.

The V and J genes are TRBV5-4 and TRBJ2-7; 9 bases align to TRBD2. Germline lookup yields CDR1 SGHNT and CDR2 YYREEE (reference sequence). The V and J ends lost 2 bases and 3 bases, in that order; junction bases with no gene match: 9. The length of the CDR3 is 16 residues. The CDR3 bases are TGTGCCAGCAGCTTTGGTGGAGCGGGGGGCGTCTACGAGCAGTACTTC. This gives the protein CASSFGGAGGVYEQYF.

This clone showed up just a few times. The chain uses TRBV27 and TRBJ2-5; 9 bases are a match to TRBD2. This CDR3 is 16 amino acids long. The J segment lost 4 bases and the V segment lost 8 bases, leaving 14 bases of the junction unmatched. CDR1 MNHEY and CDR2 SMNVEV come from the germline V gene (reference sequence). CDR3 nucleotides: TGTGCCAGCGAGTGGCCCTGCGGGGGGGCCATAGAGACCCAGTACTTC. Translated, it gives CASEWPCGGAIETQYF.

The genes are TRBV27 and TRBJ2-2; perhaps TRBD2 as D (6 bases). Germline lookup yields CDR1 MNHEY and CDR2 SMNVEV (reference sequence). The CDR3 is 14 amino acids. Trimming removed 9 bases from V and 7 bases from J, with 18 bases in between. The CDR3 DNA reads TGTGCCAGTCGTCATCGGTACGGGAGCGGGGAGCTGTTTTTT. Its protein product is CASRHRYGSGELFF.